The present TCR beta chain was sequenced within a study of blood T cell repertoires in COVID-19. On the study more broadly: Specimens from acute and convalescent COVID-19 originated in the United States, Italy and Spain. PBMCs, B-cell-depleted T cells, or T cells were the source of the cDNA or gDNA that made up the material.

Germline lookup yields CDR1 SEHNR and CDR2 FQNEAQ (reference sequence). This CDR3 region has 14 residues. With 1 base removed from V and 3 bases from J, the gap between germline ends came to 9 bases. In the study's own analysis: Amplification from reference gene primers served as the basis for estimated nucleated cell counts. TCRdb keeps only in-frame clones here, not all; method: immunoSEQ multiplex PCR. The V and J calls and clone size are taken from that table; D and trimming were inferred from the DNA. The sample shows some 89,000 clones, around four fifths of them seen only once. The chain combines TRBV7-9 with TRBJ1-2; D is possibly TRBD1 (5 bases). This receptor was identified in a man between 65 and 85 years old with acute or convalescent COVID-19. The sample consisted of peripheral blood. The CDR3 nucleotides are TGTGCCAGCAGCTTAGGCGGACACCACTATGGCTACACCTTC. This codes for CASSLGGHHYGYTF.